The entry below gives a single T cell receptor beta chain sequence along with its context. This CDR3 is also generated by other DNA sequences in the sample. The sample belongs to a study of blood T cell repertoires in COVID-19. Across the whole study: The origin of the acute and convalescent COVID-19 samples was the United States, Italy and Spain.

Per the germline V gene, CDR1 is SGDLS and CDR2 is YYNGEE. The CDR3 covers 14 residues. The V end lost 4 bases, the J end lost 1 base, and 8 bases lay between the germline ends. Repertoires were generated with immunoSEQ multiplex PCR, while TCRdb's copy carries only in-frame clones and drops some. In the table there are nearly 250,000 clones, around 80% of which are singletons. The sequence was collected from a woman older than 75 with acute or convalescent COVID-19. The V call is TRBV9, the J call TRBJ2-2; a weak D match, TRBD1 (5 bases). Sequenced sample: peripheral blood. As DNA, the CDR3 is TGTGCCAGCAGCCCAGGACAGAACACCGGGGAGCTGTTTTTT. Encoded protein: CASSPGQNTGELFF. Using reference TRBV9 and TRBJ2-2 for the parts outside the CDR3, the full variable domain is DSGVTQTPKHLITATGQRVTLRCSPRSGDLSVYWYQQSLDQGLQFLIQYYNGEERAKGNILERFSAQQFPDLHSELNLSSLELGDSALYFCASSPGQNTGELFFGEGSRLTVL.